This T cell receptor (beta chain) was documented in a study of T cell clonality in common variable immunodeficiency (dated by TCRdb to between 2014 and 2016). On the study overall, not on this receptor specifically: According to the authors, figuring out what caused the increased clonality in CVID would require sequencing the repertoires of T cell subpopulations. TCRbeta clonality was higher in CVID subjects than in healthy controls (t-test p = 0.018), and the increase was most characteristic of about a third of subjects. Fewer TCRbeta clones were shared among CVID subjects than among healthy controls (p < 0.0001). Despite equal DNA input, controls averaged roughly 80,000 unique sequences per sample versus around 32,000 in CVID samples. CVID TCRbeta sequences were reported to have fewer deletions and N-nucleotide insertions and to lack highly modified clones with 13 or more V deletions. Differences among patients in the CVID cohort limited the correlations between repertoire features and clinical complications.

Most CVID patients and most healthy controls were of Caucasian heritage. From each donor, roughly 4.5 to 9 ml of heparinized peripheral whole blood was collected. TCRbeta CDR3 repertoires were sequenced from genomic DNA of adults with common variable immune deficiency (CVID) and healthy adult controls. The control group comprised some 22 healthy adult volunteers, about 12 female and around ten male, aged about 23 to 66 years with a mean age of roughly 35. Diluted blood was density-centrifuged over Hypaque 1077 or Ficoll-Paque to isolate peripheral blood mononuclear cells. Genomic DNA was obtained from unsorted mononuclear cells through either Qiagen column purification or a centrifugation-based method. Notes on this clone: What this receptor recognizes is not known. The read comes to an end 3 residues before the CDR3 does, leaving the germline J gene to fill in the end.

For sequencing input, CVID and control samples contributed equivalent amounts of genomic DNA. For every sample, a 60 bp segment covering the rearranged TCRbeta CDR3 region was amplified and then sequenced. The immunoSEQ assay, a bias-corrected multiplex PCR combined with high-throughput sequencing, was used to amplify TCRbeta. The original pipeline was this. Every unique nucleotide sequence counted as a clone and was annotated with V, D and J genes, copy number and frequency. Sequences were labeled productive if in frame, and non-productive if out of frame or containing stop codons. Clonality was calculated from Shannon's entropy as previously described. The predicted amino acid sequences of productive clones were used to derive mean CDR3 Kyte-Doolittle hydropathy. Hierarchical clustering of scaled V gene usage was performed with the R hclust function using Manhattan distance and complete linkage. To assess clone sharing by CDR3 amino acid sequence, 12 repertoires per group were resampled over 100 rounds. The repertoires were screened for 60 to 85 published EBV-specific TCRbeta sequences and roughly 240 published CMV-specific TCRbeta sequences. A couple of CVID samples yielding fewer than 10,000 sequences were excluded from analysis, leaving some 40 CVID repertoires. Not all clones reach the TCRdb copy of this immuneACCESS table, which keeps in-frame sequences only. Checked studies attribute under half of the gap to unresolved V genes and leave the rest unexplained. V, J and clone size are taken as reported in that table, and D and trimming were inferred from the DNA itself. The sample has 45,000 to 60,000 clones on record, with no singletons. Approximately 5.9% of the sample lies in the top ten.

The CDR3 runs 16 residues from the cysteine to the phenylalanine. Only the CDR3 bases that were read are kept: 39 of them, in frame from base 1. Via the germline V gene (reference sequence), CDR1 is DFQATT and CDR2 SNEGSKA. The V end gives up 0 bases and the J end 7 bases, leaving 7 bases in the junction not matched to a gene. This sequence uses TRBV20-1 and TRBJ2-1, with 12 middle bases fitting TRBD2. The clonotype was recovered from a person aged 18 to 75 in good health. Sequencing was carried out using peripheral blood mononuclear cells. The CDR3 has the sequence CSARDTSSGGANEQFF. The DNA read from the CDR3 is TGCAGTGCTAGAGATACCTCTAGCGGGGGGGCAAATGAG.